The 27 T cell receptor beta chains presented below share a single source sample, sequenced in a study of T-cell reconstitution after alpha-beta-depleted transplantation in children. Unique molecular identifiers were incorporated into the prepared TCRbeta library. Using its own MiXCR run on the PCR reads, TCRdb lists one record per CDR3 protein. The table shows approximately 350,000 distinct CDR3 sequences, with less than 15% occurring only once. The specimen was PBMCs, collected from the stem cell graft. Receptors originate from a human donor who donated a stem cell graft to a child with Fanconi anemia.

The rearrangement links TRBV20-1 to TRBJ2-1; D not certain. The germline V gene encodes CDR1 DFQATT and CDR2 SNEGSKA (reference sequence). The V and J ends lost 4 bases and 5 bases respectively, with 9 bases between them. The CDR3 totals 12 residues. The CDR3 sequence: CSAMGSHNEQFF. CDR3 nucleotides: TGCAGTGCTATGGGCTCTCACAATGAGCAGTTCTTC.

The gene calls are TRBV15 and TRBJ1-5; a weak D match, TRBD1 (5 bases). Trimming removed 4 bases at V and 2 bases at J, with 6 bases between. The CDR3 has 13 amino acids. CDR1 is LNHNV and CDR2 is YYDKDF in the germline V gene (reference sequence). The CDR3 DNA is TGTGCCACCAGCATACAGGGCAATCAGCCCCAGCATTTT. Translated: CATSIQGNQPQHF.

The chain uses TRBV29-1 and TRBJ2-7; TRBD1 or TRBD2 may be the D gene (7 bases each). The CDR3 totals 11 residues. Trimming stripped 7 bases from V and 8 bases from J, with 15 bases between. The germline gives CDR1 SQVTM, CDR2 ANQGSEA. CDR3 protein: CSAGTAGQQYF. In nucleotides, the CDR3 is TGCAGCGCCGGGACAGCGGGGCAGCAGTACTTC.

The sample holds many counts of this clonotype. V and J are TRBV12-3 or TRBV12-4 and TRBJ1-5, with D tentatively TRBD1 (5 bases). The V and J ends lost 4 bases and 2 bases respectively, with 12 bases between them. CDR3 length: 15 residues. The CDR3 loop is CASSSRGDRNQPQHF. CDR3 bases: TGTGCCAGCAGTTCCCGAGGGGATCGCAATCAGCCCCAGCATTTT.

Ten or more counts support this clonotype. This rearrangement joins TRBV12-3 or TRBV12-4 to TRBJ1-1; 9 bases map to TRBD1. The CDR3 has 14 amino acids. V lost 7 bases, J lost 1 base, and 4 bases stayed unmatched. The CDR3 protein is CASKPTGGNTEAFF. The CDR3, as DNA: TGTGCCAGCAAACCGACAGGGGGGAACACTGAAGCTTTCTTT.

This clonotype came up a few times. CDR3 sequence (DNA): TGCGCCAGCGGCCTGGAAGGGGCCCAAGAGACCCAGTACTTC. Translation: CASGLEGAQETQYF. The chain joins TRBV5-1 to TRBJ2-5; TRBD1 is a possible D gene (5 bases). With 7 bases removed from V and 1 base from J, the gap between germline ends came to 14 bases. The germline V gene has CDR1 SGHRS and CDR2 YFSETQ. This CDR3 region has 14 residues.

This clonotype appeared many times. The chain has TRBV5-1 and TRBJ2-7; D uncertain. The germline V and J ends were trimmed by 2 bases and 3 bases, with 12 bases remaining between them. Germline V gene data show CDR1 as SGHRS and CDR2 as YFSETQ. This CDR3 is built from 14 residues. Here the CDR3 DNA reads TGCGCCAGCAGCTTCGGTCTCATAGGCTACGAGCAGTACTTC. This encodes CASSFGLIGYEQYF.

The CDR3 DNA reads TGTGCCAGCAACCCCGGGGGAGGAGAGCAGTACGTC. This translates into CASNPGGGEQYV. This chain links TRBV6-5 with TRBJ2-7, with D perhaps TRBD2 (6 bases). CDR1 and CDR2 from the germline V gene are MNHEY and SVGAGI. The CDR3 runs 12 residues. V was cut by 7 bases and J by 7 bases, with 14 bases left in between.

The chain uses TRBV12-3 or TRBV12-4 and TRBJ1-2, with unresolved D. V lost 6 bases to trimming and J lost 8 bases, with 19 bases between them. The CDR3 consists of 14 residues. In DNA form, the CDR3 reads TGTGCCAGCAGCCACGGCGTGACCCGACCCGGCTACACCTTC. This gives the protein CASSHGVTRPGYTF.

V gene TRBV4-3 combines with J gene TRBJ2-1; no clear D. The CDR3 covers 14 residues. With 1 base removed from V and 5 bases from J, the gap between germline ends came to 9 bases. Germline V CDR1 and CDR2: LGHNA, YSLEER. The CDR3: CASSQGAANNEQFF. DNA for the CDR3: TGCGCCAGCAGCCAAGGGGCAGCGAACAATGAGCAGTTCTTC.

This clonotype appeared a few times. The chain employs TRBV10-3 and TRBJ2-3; a weak D match, TRBD2 (6 bases). Trimming shortened V by 2 bases and J by 5 bases, and 11 bases separated the two germline ends. The germline CDR1 and CDR2 sequences are ENHRY and SYGVKD. The CDR3 is made up of 14 amino acids. DNA for the CDR3: TGTGCCATCAGTGAGGGGGGGACGGGAGATACGCAGTATTTT. Its protein product is CAISEGGTGDTQYF.

This clonotype has more than one count but fewer than ten. This chain uses TRBV7-2 with TRBJ1-4, with TRBD1 as a possible D gene (6 bases). The CDR3 length is 14 residues. Trimming removed 4 bases at V and 8 bases at J, with 14 bases between. Germline CDR1 is SGHTA and CDR2 is FQGNSA. Written as DNA, the CDR3 is TGTGCCAGCAGCTCGATGACAGGTTGGGAAAAACTGTTTTTT. Protein sequence: CASSSMTGWEKLFF.

This clonotype was detected only a few times. The chain has TRBV7-9 and TRBJ2-3; 8 bases map to TRBD1. V lost 2 bases, J lost 4 bases, and 8 bases stayed unmatched. Germline loops: CDR1 SEHNR, CDR2 FQNEAQ (reference sequence). The CDR3 extends over 16 amino acids. The CDR3 DNA reads TGTGCCAGCAGCTTATCCACCTCGACAGGGGCAGATACGCAGTATTTT. This sequence encodes CASSLSTSTGADTQYF.

The chain has TRBV3-1 and TRBJ1-6, with 11 bases matching TRBD1. CDR3 size: 14 residues. CDR1 and CDR2 (germline): LGHDT, YNNKEL (reference sequence). V was clipped by 6 bases and J by 15 bases; unmatched bases: 10. The CDR3 coding sequence is TGTGCCAGCAGTCGGGACAGGGGGGTTAGTAACCTCCACTTT. This encodes CASSRDRGVSNLHF.

This clonotype was detected a few times. The chain uses TRBV6-1 and TRBJ1-1; D possibly corresponds to TRBD1 (5 bases). This CDR3 contains 15 residues. Germline V CDR1 and CDR2: MNHNS, SASEGT. V gave up 5 bases and J gave up 4 bases, with 17 bases separating them. This chain's CDR3 is CASSLSRGVSTEAFF. DNA for the CDR3: TGTGCCAGCAGTCTGTCGAGGGGCGTAAGCACTGAAGCTTTCTTT.

The genes are TRBV20-1 and TRBJ2-1; D is uncertain. CDR3 length: 10 amino acids. Germline CDR1 is DFQATT and CDR2 is SNEGSKA (reference sequence). V lost 3 bases and J lost 9, with 6 bases in between. CDR3: CSASTPEQFF. The CDR3 DNA reads as TGCAGTGCTAGTACCCCTGAGCAGTTCTTC.

There are a few counts of this clonotype. V usage is TRBV4-3 and J usage is TRBJ1-5, with D possibly being TRBD1 (5 bases). V was clipped by 0 bases and J by 7 bases, with 13 bases between them. The CDR3 is made up of 15 amino acids. Germline V CDR1 and CDR2: LGHNA, YSLEER. The CDR3 loop is CASSQDGTGGQPQHF. In nucleotides, the CDR3 is TGCGCCAGCAGCCAAGATGGGACCGGTGGGCAGCCCCAGCATTTT.

This clonotype was observed a handful of times. This chain connects TRBV27 to TRBJ2-6; TRBD1 agrees at 12 bases. Germline V gene sequence: CDR1 MNHEY, CDR2 SMNVEV (reference sequence). With V trimmed by 6 bases and J by 4 bases, 10 bases remained unmatched. The CDR3 contains 18 residues. The CDR3 is CASRLLGQGAKGANVLTF. The CDR3, as DNA: TGTGCCAGCAGGCTACTGGGACAGGGGGCGAAAGGGGCCAACGTCCTGACTTTC.

About this clonotype: A read error may be the cause here, since a much bigger clone is one base away. This rearrangement joins TRBV7-9 to TRBJ1-1; no reliable D call. CDR1 and CDR2 (germline): SEHNR, FQNEAQ (reference sequence). The CDR3 has 12 amino acids. The CDR3 spells CGSSSFETEAFF. CDR3 nucleotide sequence: TGTGGCAGCAGCTCCTTTGAGACTGAAGCTTTCTTT.

The chain employs TRBV5-5 and TRBJ1-2; TRBD1 agrees at 7 bases. CDR1 and CDR2 from the germline V gene are SGHKS and YYEKEE (reference sequence). The CDR3 consists of 12 residues. The junction had 6 bases not matched to a gene; V was cut back by 3 bases and J by 10 bases. The CDR3 here is CASSWDSTLYTF. CDR3 sequence (DNA): TGTGCCAGCAGCTGGGACAGTACGCTCTACACCTTC.

This clonotype has just a few counts. This rearrangement joins TRBV20-1 to TRBJ2-7, with 7 nucleotides matching TRBD1. Trimming at V came to 5 bases and at J to 3 bases, leaving 13 bases not matched to a gene. From germline, CDR1 is DFQATT and CDR2 SNEGSKA (reference sequence). This CDR3 spans 15 amino acids. The CDR3 region is CSADLPGQSIYEQYF. For the CDR3, the DNA is TGCAGTGCTGACCTACCGGGACAGAGTATCTACGAGCAGTACTTC.

The sample holds many counts of this clonotype. The chain carries TRBV2 and TRBJ2-7; D is possibly TRBD1 or TRBD2 (5 bases each). This CDR3 spans 13 amino acids. Germline V lookup: CDR1 SNHLY, CDR2 FYNNEI. Trimming took off 4 bases at V and 5 bases at J, with 12 bases between the two ends. CDR3 nucleotides: TGTGCCAGCAGTGGAGGGGATTACAACGAGCAGTACTTC. Amino acid sequence: CASSGGDYNEQYF.

This clonotype was counted between two and nine times. The chain recombines TRBV6-2 or TRBV6-3 with TRBJ2-7; 7 bases map to TRBD2. The CDR3 spans 12 residues. CDR1 is MNHEY, CDR2 SVGEGT, per germline. The V gene end was trimmed by 8 bases and the J gene end by 3 bases; junction bases not matched to a gene: 4. This chain's CDR3 is CASRDYRYEQYF. CDR3 DNA: TGTGCCAGCCGGGACTACCGCTACGAGCAGTACTTC.

This clonotype was picked up a small number of times. The chain is built from TRBV3-1 and TRBJ1-2; D unresolved. Germline values: CDR1 LGHDT, CDR2 YNNKEL (reference sequence). V was cut by 3 bases and J by 6 bases, with 8 bases left in between. This CDR3 spans 12 amino acids. CDR3: CASSQSENGYTF. The CDR3 DNA reads as TGTGCCAGCAGCCAGAGCGAAAATGGCTACACCTTC.

The chain has TRBV12-3 or TRBV12-4 and TRBJ2-2; the match to TRBD1 covers 7 bases. The V gene end was trimmed by 4 bases and the J gene end by 4 bases; junction bases not matched to a gene: 3. This CDR3 has 14 residues. The CDR3 reads CASSSWDSTGELFF. The CDR3 DNA reads TGTGCCAGCAGTTCCTGGGACAGCACCGGGGAGCTGTTTTTT.

There are many counts of this clonotype. V usage is TRBV10-1 and J usage is TRBJ2-7; TRBD2 matches 10 bases. V shed 3 bases and J 5 bases; nucleotides not matched to a gene: 7. Germline V CDR1 and CDR2: WNHNN, SYGVQD (reference sequence). This CDR3 contains 15 residues. The DNA for the CDR3 is TGCGCCAGCAGTGAATCTACTAGCGGGGAGCACGAGCAGTACTTC. Translated: CASSESTSGEHEQYF.

This clonotype showed up many times. This chain connects TRBV20-1 to TRBJ1-1; D gene ambiguous. Looked up from germline, CDR1 is DFQATT and CDR2 is SNEGSKA (reference sequence). The CDR3 is made up of 11 amino acids. Trimming stripped 6 bases from V and 4 bases from J, with 9 bases between. The CDR3 sequence is CSATRTTEAFF. The CDR3 region has the DNA TGCAGTGCGACCCGGACCACTGAAGCTTTCTTT.